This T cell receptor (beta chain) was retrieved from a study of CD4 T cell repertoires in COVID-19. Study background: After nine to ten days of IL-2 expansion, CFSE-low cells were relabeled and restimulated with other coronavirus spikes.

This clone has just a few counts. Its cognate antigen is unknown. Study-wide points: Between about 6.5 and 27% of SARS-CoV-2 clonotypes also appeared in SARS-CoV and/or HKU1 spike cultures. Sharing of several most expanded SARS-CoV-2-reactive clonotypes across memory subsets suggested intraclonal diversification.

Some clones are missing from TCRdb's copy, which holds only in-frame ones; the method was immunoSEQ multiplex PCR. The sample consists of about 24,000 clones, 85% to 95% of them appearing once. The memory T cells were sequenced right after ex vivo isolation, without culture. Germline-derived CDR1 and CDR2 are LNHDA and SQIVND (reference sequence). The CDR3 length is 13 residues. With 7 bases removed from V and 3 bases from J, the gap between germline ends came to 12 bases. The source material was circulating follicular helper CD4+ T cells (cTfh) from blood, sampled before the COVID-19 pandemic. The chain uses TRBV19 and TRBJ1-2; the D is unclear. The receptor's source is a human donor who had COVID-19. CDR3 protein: CASTAGSYYGYTF. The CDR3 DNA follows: TGTGCCAGTACCGCGGGCAGCTACTATGGCTACACCTTC.